The 9 T cell receptor beta chains presented below share a single source sample, sequenced in a study of blood T cell repertoires in COVID-19 (dated by TCRdb to 2020 to 2022). Library generation was performed with the immunoSEQ multiplex PCR assay. TCRdb obtained this table from immuneACCESS and retained in-frame rearrangements with V and J assigned. These tables miss some clones; where compared with another copy, unresolved V genes account for less than half of the shortfall, and the remainder is unexplained. This sample lists tens of thousands of clones; nearly 90% were detected once. The top ten clonotypes cover around 4.1% of the sample. The material sequenced was peripheral blood. These receptors were obtained from an elderly woman with active or convalescent COVID-19.

This rearrangement joins TRBV19 to TRBJ1-5, with a weak D call TRBD1 (5 bases). Germline CDR1 reads LNHDA; CDR2 reads SQIVND (reference sequence). V was pared by 4 bases and J by 14 bases, with 12 bases between. CDR3 length: 11 residues. The CDR3 DNA sequence: TGTGCCAGTAGTACTGCGGGACGGAAGCATTTT. Translated, it gives CASSTAGRKHF.

The rearrangement links TRBV27 to TRBJ1-1; the D gene is possibly TRBD1 (6 bases). The CDR3 runs to 15 residues. Germline V gives CDR1 MNHEY, CDR2 SMNVEV (reference sequence). V lost 6 bases and J lost 3, with 17 bases in between. This chain's CDR3 is CASRRNRAGDTEAFF. CDR3 bases: TGTGCCAGCAGGCGAAACAGGGCAGGTGACACTGAAGCTTTCTTT.

This sequence joins TRBV2 and TRBJ1-6; no definite D call. This CDR3 is 13 amino acids long. Germline-derived CDR1 and CDR2 are SNHLY and FYNNEI. The germline V and J ends were trimmed by 1 base and 9 bases, with 7 bases remaining between them. The CDR3 region has the DNA TGTGCCAGCAGTGAAGGGAGGAGTTCACCCCTCCACTTT. This gives the protein CASSEGRSSPLHF.

This rearrangement joins TRBV10-3 to TRBJ1-5, with 8 bases identical to TRBD1. The CDR3 is 15 residues long. The J segment lost 0 bases and the V segment lost 4 bases, leaving 2 bases of the junction unmatched. Germline CDR1 and CDR2: ENHRY and SYGVKD. The CDR3 is CAISGGTGSNQPQHF. In DNA, the CDR3 is TGTGCCATCAGTGGGGGGACAGGTAGCAATCAGCCCCAGCATTTT.

The DNA of the CDR3 is TGCGCCAGCGGGACAGGGGAGGCCTACGAGCAGTACTTC. Its protein is CASGTGEAYEQYF. The chain has TRBV10-2 and TRBJ2-7, with 10 bases aligning to TRBD1. Germline CDR1 and CDR2: WSHSY and SAAADI. V was pared by 8 bases and J by 2 bases, with 3 bases of the junction left unmatched. The CDR3 consists of 13 residues.

The chain employs TRBV27 and TRBJ2-2; no firm D call. The CDR3 contains 12 residues. The V end was cut by 6 bases, the J end by 4 bases, with 6 bases between. Germline V gene lookup returns CDR1 MNHEY and CDR2 SMNVEV (reference sequence). For the CDR3, the DNA is TGTGCCAGCAGCCAATCCACCGGGGAGCTGTTTTTT. Translated: CASSQSTGELFF.

The rearrangement joins TRBV18 to TRBJ1-1; maybe TRBD1 (5 bases). This CDR3 is 15 amino acids long. CDR1 KGHSH and CDR2 LQKENI come from the germline V gene. V shed 3 bases and J shed 6 bases, with 17 bases lying between them. The CDR3 bases are TGTGCCAGCTCACCTCTCCGGCAGGGTGAAGCTGAAGCTTTCTTT. Translation: CASSPLRQGEAEAFF. The variable domain in full, with the rest retrieved from reference TRBV18 and TRBJ1-1, is NAGVMQNPRHLVRRRGQEARLRCSPMKGHSHVYWYRQLPEEGLKFMVYLQKENIIDESGMPKERFSAEFPKEGPSILRIQQVVRGDSAAYFCASSPLRQGEAEAFFGQGTRLTVV.

The chain employs TRBV5-1 and TRBJ2-3; 7 bases map to TRBD2. Germline values: CDR1 SGHRS, CDR2 YFSETQ. V lost 4 bases, J lost 1 base, and 9 bases stayed unmatched. The CDR3 length is 16 residues. The CDR3 region has the DNA TGCGCCAGCAGCCCCCCCGCGGGGGTAGGCACAGATACGCAGTATTTT. This encodes CASSPPAGVGTDTQYF.

This chain links TRBV4-3 with TRBJ1-4, with 9 nucleotides matching TRBD1. The CDR3 is made up of 15 amino acids. Germline V gene lookup returns CDR1 LGHNA and CDR2 YSLEER. J was trimmed by 5 bases and V by 4 bases; bases with no gene match: 5. The chain's CDR3 is CASSPRQGGNEKLFF. The CDR3 nucleotides are TGCGCCAGCAGCCCTCGACAGGGGGGAAATGAAAAACTGTTTTTT.